Following are 12 T cell receptor beta chains from one sample sequenced in a study of shared clonotypes between healthy human individuals. The repertoire was sequenced with immunoSEQ multiplex PCR; TCRdb's copy has only in-frame clones and lacks some. The sample lists approximately 340,000 clones, 74% occurring once. The sequencing sample was made of memory CD4+ T cells sorted from blood. Subset meaning: CD45RA-negative fraction. The receptors stem from a man aged 25-45 years in good health.

V is TRBV5-1 and J is TRBJ1-2; D may be TRBD1 (5 bases). V was shortened by 5 bases and J by 8 bases, with 22 bases between the two germline ends. Per germline, CDR1 SGHRS and CDR2 YFSETQ. This CDR3 spans 15 amino acids. CDR3 coding DNA: TGCGCCAGCAGAGTATCGATGGATGCAGGGCTGGGCTACACCTTC. Translation: CASRVSMDAGLGYTF.

The chain links TRBV19 to TRBJ2-7, with D perhaps TRBD1 (5 bases). Germline values: CDR1 LNHDA, CDR2 SQIVND (reference sequence). This CDR3 has 14 residues. Between the trimmed V and J ends, which lost 3 bases and 3 bases, there was a span of 12 bases. CDR3 loop: CASSIGAANYEQYF. In DNA, the CDR3 is TGTGCCAGTAGTATTGGGGCAGCAAACTACGAGCAGTACTTC.

This chain connects TRBV7-9 to TRBJ1-5; weak D call: TRBD1 (5 bases). CDR1 and CDR2 (germline): SEHNR, FQNEAQ (reference sequence). V lost 1 base and J lost 8, with 15 bases in between. The CDR3 extends over 15 amino acids. This CDR3 reads CASSLEAGYEKPQHF. CDR3 nucleotides: TGTGCCAGCAGCTTAGAAGCAGGGTATGAGAAGCCCCAGCATTTT.

This clone was recorded only once. V gene TRBV7-2 combines with J gene TRBJ1-1, with 10 bases lining up with TRBD1. The germline gives CDR1 SGHTA, CDR2 FQGNSA. Losses at the gene ends were 5 bases for V and 4 bases for J; bases not matched to a gene: 10. The length of the CDR3 is 16 residues. CDR3 DNA: TGTGCCAGCAGCCGGACAGGGGGGAGAATCGGCACTGAAGCTTTCTTT. It codes for CASSRTGGRIGTEAFF.

The V gene is TRBV5-1, the J gene TRBJ2-5, with 10 bases aligning to TRBD2. CDR3 size: 15 residues. Germline values: CDR1 SGHRS, CDR2 YFSETQ. Losses at the gene ends were 7 bases for V and 3 bases for J; bases not matched to a gene: 9. The CDR3 bases are TGCGCCAGCCGAGGTAGGACTAGCGGCGAAGAGACCCAGTACTTC. This encodes CASRGRTSGEETQYF.

The chain combines TRBV5-1 with TRBJ2-3; D unresolved. This CDR3 has 15 amino acids. Per the germline V gene, CDR1 is SGHRS and CDR2 is YFSETQ. The ends were cut back, 0 bases at V and 1 base at J, with 9 bases in the middle. CDR3 bases: TGCGCCAGCAGCTTGGGGGGTCCACGCACAGATACGCAGTATTTT. Translated, it gives CASSLGGPRTDTQYF. Full variable domain (remainder filled in from reference TRBV5-1 and TRBJ2-3): KAGVTQTPRYLIKTRGQQVTLSCSPISGHRSVSWYQQTPGQGLQFLFEYFSETQRNKGNFPGRFSGRQFSNSRSEMNVSTLELGDSALYLCASSLGGPRTDTQYFGPGTRLTVL.

The chain is built from TRBV11-2 and TRBJ2-2, with D tentatively TRBD2 (6 bases). The CDR3 runs 14 residues. Germline V gene sequence: CDR1 SGHAT, CDR2 FQNNGV. The germline V and J ends were trimmed by 4 bases and 1 base, with 7 bases remaining between them. DNA of the CDR3: TGTGCCAGCAGCTGGGACTGGAACACCGGGGAGCTGTTTTTT. Translated: CASSWDWNTGELFF. Using reference TRBV11-2 and TRBJ2-2 for the parts outside the CDR3, the full variable domain is EAGVAQSPRYKIIEKRQSVAFWCNPISGHATLYWYQQILGQGPKLLIQFQNNGVVDDSQLPKDRFSAERLKGVDSTLKIQPAKLEDSAVYLCASSWDWNTGELFFGEGSRLTVL.

The chain couples TRBV7-9 to TRBJ1-2; 9 bases are shared with TRBD1. CDR3 length: 14 amino acids. The germline gives CDR1 SEHNR, CDR2 FQNEAQ (reference sequence). Trimming removed 3 bases from V and 5 bases from J; junction bases left unmatched: 4. The CDR3 coding sequence is TGTGCCAGCAGCTTCTCGACAGGGGGGTATGGCTACACCTTC. This encodes CASSFSTGGYGYTF. The variable domain in full, completed from reference TRBV7-9 and TRBJ1-2, reads DTGVSQNPRHKITKRGQNVTFRCDPISEHNRLYWYRQTLGQGPEFLTYFQNEAQLEKSRLLSDRFSAERPKGSFSTLEIQRTEQGDSAMYLCASSFSTGGYGYTFGSGTRLTVV.

This clone was counted at least ten times. V gene TRBV19 combines with J gene TRBJ2-7; 9 bases match TRBD1. Germline V gene data show CDR1 as LNHDA and CDR2 as SQIVND (reference sequence). This CDR3 has 15 amino acids. Germline trimming cut 3 bases from V and 3 bases from J; bases unmatched to any gene: 6. CDR3 in amino acids: CASSIAGQGLYEQYF. The DNA of the CDR3 is TGTGCCAGTAGTATTGCCGGACAGGGGCTCTACGAGCAGTACTTC.

The rearrangement joins TRBV21-1 to TRBJ2-2; TRBD2, as called in the table, went unchecked against the DNA. TRBV21-1 is a listed pseudogene. The CDR3 contains 16 residues. For the CDR3, the DNA is TGTGCCAGCAGCAAAGCCGGCACTACGAACACCGGGGAGCTGTTTTTT. This sequence encodes CASSKAGTTNTGELFF.

Ten or more counts support this clone. The CDR3: CAWSVEFFLTGEGHYGYTF. The CDR3 nucleotides are TGTGCCTGGAGTGTTGAGTTTTTTCTCACGGGGGAGGGTCACTATGGCTACACCTTC. The chain carries TRBV30 and TRBJ1-2; a weak D match, TRBD1 (5 bases). The CDR3 extends over 19 amino acids. V dropped 0 bases and J dropped 3 bases, with 26 bases sitting between them. Germline loops: CDR1 GTSNPN, CDR2 SVGIG (reference sequence). The whole variable domain, remainder taken from reference TRBV30 and TRBJ1-2, is SQTIHQWPATLVQPVGSPLSLECTVEGTSNPNLYWYRQAAGRGLQLLFYSVGIGQISSEVPQNLSASRPQDRQFILSSKKLLLSDSGFYLCAWSVEFFLTGEGHYGYTFGSGTRLTVV.

This rearrangement joins TRBV6-6 to TRBJ1-2; 7 bases line up with TRBD1. The V segment lost 7 bases and the J segment 8 bases; nucleotides outside the gene matches: 13. CDR1 is MNHNY and CDR2 is SVGAGI in the germline V gene (reference sequence). The CDR3 length is 14 residues. The DNA for the CDR3 is TGTGCCAGCAAGGTAACCGGGACAGCTCTGGGCTACACCTTC. This encodes CASKVTGTALGYTF.